This T cell receptor (beta chain) was retrieved from a study of CD8+ T cells in alopecia areata. Overall study findings and caveats: Alopecia totalis/universalis scalp especially showed more expanded CD8+ clones than normal scalp.

About this clone itself: Antigen specificity is unknown.

The CDR3 runs to 15 residues. Germline V gene data show CDR1 as MNHEY and CDR2 as SMNVEV (reference sequence). V lost 6 bases and J lost 5, with 20 bases in between. Treatment of the sample: oral pan-JAK inhibitor, 5-10 mg twice daily. Collected material from alopecia areata patients comprised lesional scalp punch biopsies and peripheral blood. RNA, once extracted, was reverse transcribed into cDNA for use as the sequencing template. Sequencing used immunoSEQ multiplex PCR; TCRdb keeps in-frame clones, though not all of them. The sample holds 150,000 or so clones; 86% are singletons and the top ten take 13%.

Here the sequenced sample was CD8+ T cells sorted from blood, taken at week 4, from a patient treated with tofacitinib. This clonotype was obtained from a human donor with alopecia areata. The V and J genes are TRBV27 and TRBJ2-7; D ambiguous. The CDR3 DNA is TGTGCCAGCAGCCCCGTGGGCTACTACTTCGACGAGCAGTACTTC. This gives the protein CASSPVGYYFDEQYF.